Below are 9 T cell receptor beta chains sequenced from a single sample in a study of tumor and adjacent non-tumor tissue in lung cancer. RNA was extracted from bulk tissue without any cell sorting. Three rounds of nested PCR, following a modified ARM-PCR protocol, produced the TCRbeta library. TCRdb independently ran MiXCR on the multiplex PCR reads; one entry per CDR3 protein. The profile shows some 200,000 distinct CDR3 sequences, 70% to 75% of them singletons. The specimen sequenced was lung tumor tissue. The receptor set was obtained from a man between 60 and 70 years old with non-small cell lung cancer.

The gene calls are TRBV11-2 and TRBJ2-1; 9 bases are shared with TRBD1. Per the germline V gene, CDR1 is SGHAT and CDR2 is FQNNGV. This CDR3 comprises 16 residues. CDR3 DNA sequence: TGTGTTAGCAGCGTCGGGGACAGGGTTGATCACAGTGAGCAGTTCTTC. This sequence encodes CVSSVGDRVDHSEQFF.

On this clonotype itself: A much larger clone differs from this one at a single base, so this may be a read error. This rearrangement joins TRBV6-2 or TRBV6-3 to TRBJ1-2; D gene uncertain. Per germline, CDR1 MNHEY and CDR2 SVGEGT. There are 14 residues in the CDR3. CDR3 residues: CASTRAPGNYGFTF. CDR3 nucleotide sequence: TGTGCCAGCACTCGGGCCCCCGGGAACTATGGCTTCACCTTC.

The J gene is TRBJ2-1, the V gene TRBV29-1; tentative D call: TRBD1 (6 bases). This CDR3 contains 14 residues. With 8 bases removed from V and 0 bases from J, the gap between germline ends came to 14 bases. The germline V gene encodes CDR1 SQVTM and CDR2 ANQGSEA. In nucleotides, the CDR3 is TGCAGCATTGGACAGTTAAGCTCCTACAATGAGCAGTTCTTC. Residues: CSIGQLSSYNEQFF.

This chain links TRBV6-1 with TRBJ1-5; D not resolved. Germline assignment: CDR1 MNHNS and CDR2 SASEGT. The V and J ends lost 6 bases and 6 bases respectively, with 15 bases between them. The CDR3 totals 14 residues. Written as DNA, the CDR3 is TGTGCCAGCAGGAGTAGGGCACCCCTTCAGCCCCAGCATTTT. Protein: CASRSRAPLQPQHF.

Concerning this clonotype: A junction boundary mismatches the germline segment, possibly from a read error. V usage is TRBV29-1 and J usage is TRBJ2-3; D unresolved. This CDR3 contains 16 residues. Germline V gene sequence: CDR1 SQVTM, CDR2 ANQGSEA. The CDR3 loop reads CSVGGTAPQHTDTLYF. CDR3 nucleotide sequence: TGCAGCGTTGGTGGAACTGCCCCTCAACACACAGATACGCTGTATTTT.

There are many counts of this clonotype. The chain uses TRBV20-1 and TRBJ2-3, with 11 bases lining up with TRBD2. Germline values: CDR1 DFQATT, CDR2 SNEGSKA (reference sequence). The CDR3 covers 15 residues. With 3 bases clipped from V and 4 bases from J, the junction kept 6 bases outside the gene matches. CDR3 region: CSARPSGRNSDTQYF. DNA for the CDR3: TGCAGTGCTAGGCCTAGCGGGAGGAACTCAGATACGCAGTATTTT.

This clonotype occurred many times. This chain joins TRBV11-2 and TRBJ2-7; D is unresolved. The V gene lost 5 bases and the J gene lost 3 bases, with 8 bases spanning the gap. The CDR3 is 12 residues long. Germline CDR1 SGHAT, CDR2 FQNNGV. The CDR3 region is CASSKSGYEQYF. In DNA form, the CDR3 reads TGTGCCAGCAGCAAGTCGGGCTACGAGCAGTACTTC.

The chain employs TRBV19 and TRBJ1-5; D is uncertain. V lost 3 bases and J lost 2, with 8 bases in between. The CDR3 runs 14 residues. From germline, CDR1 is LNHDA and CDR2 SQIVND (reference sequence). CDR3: CASSIERGNQPQHF. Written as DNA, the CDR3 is TGTGCCAGTAGTATCGAGAGAGGCAATCAGCCCCAGCATTTT.

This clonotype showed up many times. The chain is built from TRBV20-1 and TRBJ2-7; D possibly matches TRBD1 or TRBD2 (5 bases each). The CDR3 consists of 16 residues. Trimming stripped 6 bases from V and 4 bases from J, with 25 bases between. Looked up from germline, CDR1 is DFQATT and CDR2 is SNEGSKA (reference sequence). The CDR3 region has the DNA TGCAGTGCCTCTATTTACGGGGCAGGAGAATCGTACGAGCAGTACTTC. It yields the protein CSASIYGAGESYEQYF.